The rows below give T cell receptor beta chains drawn from one sample of a study of early T cells in non-severe SARS-CoV-2 infection. TCRdb re-derived calls from the 5' RACE reads in MiXCR, one entry per CDR3 protein. The sample comprises 80,000 to 95,000 distinct CDR3 sequences, approximately 15% of which are singletons, and about 6.1% rests with the top ten. The sequenced sample consisted of whole blood. Every receptor here comes from an adult who was a healthcare worker with PCR-confirmed SARS-CoV-2 infection or an uninfected control (not recorded which). Each CDR3 is given without its conserved first and last residue.

cdr3_aa j_call v_call
ASSGDSSYEQY TRBJ2-7 TRBV10-1
SAPNLINANTGELF TRBJ2-2 TRBV20-1
ASSHGTAQLYGYT TRBJ1-2 TRBV19
ASSEYWEQY TRBJ2-7 TRBV25-1
ASSYGTGSSPLH TRBJ1-6 TRBV6-5
ASSPSGQTFYGYT TRBJ1-2 TRBV11-2
ASSLRGPQGQETQY TRBJ2-5 TRBV12-3/TRBV12-4
ASSIVLTQGYEQY TRBJ2-7 TRBV19
VSSPLTGFGYT TRBJ1-2 TRBV7-2
SASTGTGAFNEQF TRBJ2-1 TRBV20-1
ASSGTSGVRLGF TRBJ2-1 TRBV6-1
SANRQGRTYGYT TRBJ1-2 TRBV20-1
ASRGTGANYGYT TRBJ1-2 TRBV12-3/TRBV12-4
ASRAGDHSGANVLT TRBJ2-6 TRBV11-1